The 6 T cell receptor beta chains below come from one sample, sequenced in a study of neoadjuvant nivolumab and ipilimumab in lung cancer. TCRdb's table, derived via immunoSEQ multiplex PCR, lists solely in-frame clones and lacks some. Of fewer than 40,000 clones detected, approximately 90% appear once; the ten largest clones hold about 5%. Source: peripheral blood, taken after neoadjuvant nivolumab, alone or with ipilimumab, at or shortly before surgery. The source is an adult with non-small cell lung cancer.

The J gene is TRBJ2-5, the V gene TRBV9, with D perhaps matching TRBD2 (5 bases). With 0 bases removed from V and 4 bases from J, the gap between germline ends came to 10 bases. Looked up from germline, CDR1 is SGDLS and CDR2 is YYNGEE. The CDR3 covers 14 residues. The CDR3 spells CASSVVGGGETQYF. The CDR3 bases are TGTGCCAGCAGCGTAGTAGGAGGAGGAGAGACCCAGTACTTC.

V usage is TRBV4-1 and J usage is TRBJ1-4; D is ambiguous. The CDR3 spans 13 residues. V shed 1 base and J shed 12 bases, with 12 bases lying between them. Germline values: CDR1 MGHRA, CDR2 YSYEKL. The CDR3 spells CASSQVLKRELFF. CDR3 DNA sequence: TGCGCCAGCAGCCAAGTTCTAAAGCGAGAACTGTTTTTT.

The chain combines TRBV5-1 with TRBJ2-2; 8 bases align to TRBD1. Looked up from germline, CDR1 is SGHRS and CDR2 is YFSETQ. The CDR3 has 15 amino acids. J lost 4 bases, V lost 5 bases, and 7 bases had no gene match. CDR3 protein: CASRLQGASTGELFF. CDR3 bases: TGCGCCAGCAGGCTGCAGGGGGCAAGCACCGGGGAGCTGTTTTTT. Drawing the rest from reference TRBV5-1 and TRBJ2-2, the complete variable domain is KAGVTQTPRYLIKTRGQQVTLSCSPISGHRSVSWYQQTPGQGLQFLFEYFSETQRNKGNFPGRFSGRQFSNSRSEMNVSTLELGDSALYLCASRLQGASTGELFFGEGSRLTVL.

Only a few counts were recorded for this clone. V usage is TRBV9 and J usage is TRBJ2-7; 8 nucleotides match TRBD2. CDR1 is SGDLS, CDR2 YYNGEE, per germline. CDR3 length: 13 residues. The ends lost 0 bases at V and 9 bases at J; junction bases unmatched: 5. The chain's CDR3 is CASSVDVAGRQYF. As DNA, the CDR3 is TGTGCCAGCAGCGTAGATGTAGCGGGAAGGCAGTACTTC.

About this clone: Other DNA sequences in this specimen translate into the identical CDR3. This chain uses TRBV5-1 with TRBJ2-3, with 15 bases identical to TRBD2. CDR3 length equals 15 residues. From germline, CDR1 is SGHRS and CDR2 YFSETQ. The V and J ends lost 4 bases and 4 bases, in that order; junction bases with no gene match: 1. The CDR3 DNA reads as TGCGCCAGCAGCCGGACTAGCGGGAGGGCAGATACGCAGTATTTT. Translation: CASSRTSGRADTQYF. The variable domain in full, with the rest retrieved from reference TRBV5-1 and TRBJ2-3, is KAGVTQTPRYLIKTRGQQVTLSCSPISGHRSVSWYQQTPGQGLQFLFEYFSETQRNKGNFPGRFSGRQFSNSRSEMNVSTLELGDSALYLCASSRTSGRADTQYFGPGTRLTVL.

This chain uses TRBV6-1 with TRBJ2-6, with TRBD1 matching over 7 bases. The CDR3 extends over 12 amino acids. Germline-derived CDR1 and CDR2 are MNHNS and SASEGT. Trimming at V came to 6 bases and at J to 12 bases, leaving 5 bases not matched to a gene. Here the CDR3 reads CASRGTAGVLTF. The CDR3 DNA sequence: TGTGCCAGCAGGGGGACAGCCGGCGTCCTGACTTTC.